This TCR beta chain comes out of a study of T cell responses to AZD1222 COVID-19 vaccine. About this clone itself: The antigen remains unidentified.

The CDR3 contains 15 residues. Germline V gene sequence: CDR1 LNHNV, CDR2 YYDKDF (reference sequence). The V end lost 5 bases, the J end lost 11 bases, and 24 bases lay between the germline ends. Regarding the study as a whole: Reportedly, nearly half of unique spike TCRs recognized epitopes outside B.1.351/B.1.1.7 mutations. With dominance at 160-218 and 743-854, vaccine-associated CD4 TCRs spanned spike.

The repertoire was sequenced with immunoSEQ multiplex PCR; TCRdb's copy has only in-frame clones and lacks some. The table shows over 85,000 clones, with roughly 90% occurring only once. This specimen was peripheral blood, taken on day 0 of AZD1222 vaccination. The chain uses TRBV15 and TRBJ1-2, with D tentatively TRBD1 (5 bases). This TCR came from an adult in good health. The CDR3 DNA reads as TGTGCCACCAGCCCCCGAGGGGAAGAGAACACCAAGTACACCTTC. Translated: CATSPRGEENTKYTF.